Following are 31 T cell receptor beta chains from one sample sequenced in a study of identical twins. TCRdb reprocessed the 5' RACE reads with MiXCR, giving one entry per CDR3 protein. The repertoire holds approximately 500,000 distinct CDR3 sequences, around 15% seen once, with around 0.4% in the top ten. These data also featured in a second study, about yellow fever vaccine responses in identical twins.

Sequencing was carried out using CD4+ T cells sorted from blood. The receptors originated from a woman aged 18-29 years in good health.

This clonotype was picked up a small number of times. The V call is TRBV5-1, the J call TRBJ2-7; TRBD1 matches 7 bases. Germline-derived CDR1 and CDR2 are SGHRS and YFSETQ. The V gene end was trimmed by 0 bases and the J gene end by 3 bases; junction bases not matched to a gene: 12. The CDR3 is 17 residues long. CDR3 DNA: TGCGCCAGCAGCTTGGGTACCGGACAGGTTCTCGTCTACGAGCAGTACGTC. Its protein product is CASSLGTGQVLVYEQYV.

This rearrangement joins TRBV27 to TRBJ2-2; 10 nucleotides align to TRBD2. This CDR3 has 16 amino acids. With V trimmed by 4 bases and J by 1 base, 3 bases remained unmatched. The germline V gene encodes CDR1 MNHEY and CDR2 SMNVEV (reference sequence). The CDR3 DNA is TGTGCCAGCAGTTCCTGGACTAGCGGGAACACCGGGGAGCTGTTTTTT. This codes for CASSSWTSGNTGELFF.

This clonotype was recorded many times. This rearrangement joins TRBV7-9 to TRBJ1-1; TRBD1 matches at 7 bases. The germline CDR1 and CDR2 sequences are SEHNR and FQNEAQ (reference sequence). The trim removed 5 bases at V and 0 bases at J, leaving 6 bases unmatched. The CDR3 spans 15 residues. The CDR3 DNA sequence: TGTGCCAGCAGCCCAGGCGACAGGGTGAACACTGAAGCTTTCTTT. It is translated as CASSPGDRVNTEAFF. Together with reference TRBV7-9 and TRBJ1-1, the CDR3 gives the full variable domain: DTGVSQNPRHKITKRGQNVTFRCDPISEHNRLYWYRQTLGQGPEFLTYFQNEAQLEKSRLLSDRFSAERPKGSFSTLEIQRTEQGDSAMYLCASSPGDRVNTEAFFGQGTRLTVV.

The chain is built from TRBV12-5 and TRBJ2-7; 7 nucleotides match TRBD1. Germline lookup yields CDR1 LGHNT and CDR2 FRNRAP. The CDR3 loop spans 17 amino acids. V shed 7 bases, J shed 1 base, and the junction held 16 bases outside the gene matches. In DNA, the CDR3 is TGTGCTAGTGCCCTCTCGGGAAGGGGGCAGGGATCCTACGAGCAGTACTTC. Amino acids: CASALSGRGQGSYEQYF.

For this clonotype: The junction departs from the called germline gene at one end, perhaps through a read error. This chain links TRBV12-3 or TRBV12-4 with TRBJ1-5; D unclear. The CDR3 runs to 11 residues. The CDR3 here is CASSSMGPAYF. CDR3 DNA: TGTGCCAGCAGTTCAATGGGCCCAGCGTATTTT.

This clonotype was seen only a few times. The chain is built from TRBV12-3 or TRBV12-4 and TRBJ1-4, with D possibly TRBD1 on 6 matching bases. V gave up 6 bases and J gave up 5 bases, with 16 bases separating them. The length of the CDR3 is 15 residues. The CDR3 bases are TGTGCCAGCAGCCATAGGGGGGGGAAGAATGAAAAACTGTTTTTT. This translates into CASSHRGGKNEKLFF.

This chain links TRBV14 with TRBJ2-7; the D gene could be TRBD1 or TRBD2 (5 bases each). CDR1 and CDR2 from the germline V gene are SGHDN and FVKESK. V shed 6 bases and J shed 6 bases, with 12 bases lying between them. The CDR3 is 12 residues long. The CDR3 region is CASRASGGEQYV. CDR3 bases: TGTGCCAGCAGGGCCTCTGGGGGCGAGCAGTACGTC.

This clonotype showed up just a few times. This sequence joins TRBV20-1 and TRBJ2-3, with a possible D match to TRBD2 (5 bases). The V end was cut by 7 bases, the J end by 0 bases, with 11 bases between. This CDR3 is built from 13 residues. From germline, CDR1 is DFQATT and CDR2 SNEGSKA (reference sequence). The CDR3 reads CSVSGTSTDTQYF. In DNA, the CDR3 is TGCAGTGTTTCGGGAACTAGCACAGATACGCAGTATTTT.

This clonotype has just a few counts. The V and J genes are TRBV9 and TRBJ2-7; 8 bases map to TRBD1. V shed 4 bases and J 1 base; nucleotides not matched to a gene: 7. Germline V CDR1 and CDR2: SGDLS, YYNGEE. The CDR3 has 15 residues. The chain's CDR3 is CASSIGQGLSYEQYF. The CDR3 nucleotides are TGTGCCAGCAGCATCGGACAGGGCCTTTCCTACGAGCAGTACTTC.

The rearrangement links TRBV5-1 to TRBJ2-6; D remains ambiguous. This CDR3 comprises 17 residues. Per the germline V gene, CDR1 is SGHRS and CDR2 is YFSETQ. The V gene lost 3 bases and the J gene lost 0 bases, with 13 bases spanning the gap. The CDR3 spells CASSSRAAASGANVLTF. In DNA form, the CDR3 reads TGCGCCAGCAGCTCCCGGGCCGCAGCCTCTGGGGCCAACGTCCTGACTTTC. The whole variable domain, filled in from reference TRBV5-1 and TRBJ2-6, reads KAGVTQTPRYLIKTRGQQVTLSCSPISGHRSVSWYQQTPGQGLQFLFEYFSETQRNKGNFPGRFSGRQFSNSRSEMNVSTLELGDSALYLCASSSRAAASGANVLTFGAGSRLTVL.

V usage is TRBV19 and J usage is TRBJ2-1, with D maybe TRBD1 (5 bases). Trimming removed 7 bases at V and 4 bases at J, with 17 bases between. CDR3 length equals 15 residues. Per germline, CDR1 LNHDA and CDR2 SQIVND (reference sequence). In DNA, the CDR3 is TGTGCCAGTACCCCCATCGCGACAGCTTACAATGAGCAGTTCTTC. It encodes CASTPIATAYNEQFF.

The chain carries TRBV28 and TRBJ2-2; D not resolved. Germline assignment: CDR1 MDHEN and CDR2 SYDVKM. V lost 10 bases, J lost 4 bases, and 16 bases lay in between. CDR3 length: 14 amino acids. CDR3 amino acids: CATAFWRGTGELFF. DNA of the CDR3: TGTGCCACCGCCTTTTGGAGAGGCACCGGGGAGCTGTTTTTT.

The J gene is TRBJ1-4, the V gene TRBV15; 8 bases fit TRBD1. Germline V gives CDR1 LNHNV, CDR2 YYDKDF (reference sequence). CDR3 length equals 15 residues. Trimming cost V 3 bases and J 7 bases; bases outside gene matches: 7. CDR3 protein: CATSRRQGMGEKLFF. In DNA form, the CDR3 reads TGTGCCACCAGCAGGCGACAGGGGATGGGTGAAAAACTGTTTTTT.

The chain links TRBV18 to TRBJ2-7, with D unclear. The CDR3 has 16 residues. The germline CDR1 and CDR2 sequences are KGHSH and LQKENI. V lost 2 bases, J lost 0 bases, and 14 bases lay in between. CDR3 nucleotide sequence: TGTGCCAGCTCACCATACGGCAAGCAAGCCTCCTACGAGCAGTACTTC. Protein: CASSPYGKQASYEQYF.

This rearrangement joins TRBV29-1 to TRBJ1-1; D not certain. Germline values: CDR1 SQVTM, CDR2 ANQGSEA. This CDR3 comprises 12 residues. V was shortened by 4 bases and J by 0 bases, with 6 bases between the two germline ends. CDR3 nucleotides: TGCAGCGTTGCGCAGATGAACACTGAAGCTTTCTTT. It translates to CSVAQMNTEAFF.

In this sample, this clonotype turned up a few times. This rearrangement joins TRBV20-1 to TRBJ1-2, with TRBD1 as a possible D gene (6 bases). Trimming pared 3 bases from V and 7 bases from J, leaving 27 bases between. The CDR3 runs 17 residues. Germline assignment: CDR1 DFQATT and CDR2 SNEGSKA (reference sequence). The CDR3 nucleotides read TGCAGTGCTAGGGGTGGGGGGCATAGACCCCACTATTTTGGCTACACCTTC. This encodes CSARGGGHRPHYFGYTF.

A few counts support this clonotype. The chain uses TRBV19 and TRBJ2-1; no reliable D call. V gave up 3 bases and J gave up 6 bases, with 9 bases separating them. This CDR3 is 13 amino acids long. Germline V gives CDR1 LNHDA, CDR2 SQIVND (reference sequence). This chain's CDR3 is CASSISGSNEQFF. In DNA, the CDR3 is TGTGCCAGTAGTATCTCTGGGTCCAATGAGCAGTTCTTC.

This chain joins TRBV6-1 and TRBJ2-7; 9 nucleotides align to TRBD2. Germline values: CDR1 MNHNS, CDR2 SASEGT. Trimming removed 5 bases from V and 3 bases from J; junction bases left unmatched: 8. The CDR3 is 15 residues long. Here the CDR3 DNA reads TGTGCCAGCAGTCCGGGACTAGCCTCAAACTACGAGCAGTACGTC. Protein: CASSPGLASNYEQYV.

Many counts were recorded for this clonotype. The chain employs TRBV12-3 or TRBV12-4 and TRBJ1-1; D is possibly TRBD1 (5 bases). The CDR3 totals 12 residues. Trimming cost V 7 bases and J 7 bases, with 13 bases left between them. The CDR3, as DNA: TGTGCCAGCACCTCAGGGTTGGGTGAAGCTTTCTTT. Amino acid sequence: CASTSGLGEAFF.

This clonotype was recorded a few times. The V call is TRBV27, the J call TRBJ2-2; D unclear. The CDR3 covers 14 residues. The V gene lost 2 bases and the J gene lost 0 bases, with 4 bases spanning the gap. Germline V CDR1 and CDR2: MNHEY, SMNVEV (reference sequence). CDR3 loop: CASSLKANTGELFF. CDR3 nucleotides: TGTGCCAGCAGTTTAAAAGCGAACACCGGGGAGCTGTTTTTT.

The sample holds many counts of this clonotype. At one end the junction does not follow the germline gene, possibly because of a read error. J is TRBJ1-1 and V is TRBV5-1, with D unclear. This CDR3 spans 14 amino acids. The germline V gene has CDR1 SGHRS and CDR2 YFSETQ. The CDR3 loop is CASSLGSLNTEAFF. For the CDR3, the DNA is TGTGCCAGCAGTTTAGGCAGCTTGAACACTGAAGCTTTCTTT.

This rearrangement joins TRBV20-1 to TRBJ1-2, with TRBD1 as a possible D gene (5 bases). Trimming cost V 5 bases and J 6 bases, with 13 bases left between them. Germline V gene sequence: CDR1 DFQATT, CDR2 SNEGSKA (reference sequence). The CDR3 runs 12 residues. For the CDR3, the DNA is TGCAGTGCTCCGAGCCAGGGAAATGGCTACACCTTC. It specifies CSAPSQGNGYTF.

A few counts support this clonotype. The J gene is TRBJ2-1, the V gene TRBV2; D uncertain. V lost 6 bases, J lost 2 bases, and 14 bases lay in between. Germline CDR1 reads SNHLY; CDR2 reads FYNNEI. The CDR3 totals 15 residues. In DNA, the CDR3 is TGTGCCAGCAGATCCGGATTTATTACCTACAATGAGCAGTTCTTC. The encoded protein is CASRSGFITYNEQFF.

This clonotype showed up many times. The chain carries TRBV4-1 and TRBJ1-1; D gene unclear. The CDR3 consists of 12 residues. V was shortened by 8 bases and J by 2 bases, with 9 bases between the two germline ends. The germline V gene encodes CDR1 MGHRA and CDR2 YSYEKL. Here the CDR3 DNA reads TGCGCCAGCGGTGGGTTAAACACTGAAGCTTTCTTT. The encoded protein is CASGGLNTEAFF.

V and J are TRBV9 and TRBJ2-2, with D perhaps TRBD2 (5 bases). The V gene lost 4 bases and the J gene lost 3 bases, with 19 bases spanning the gap. The germline V gene has CDR1 SGDLS and CDR2 YYNGEE. The CDR3 covers 17 residues. CDR3 region: CASSISGRVYDTGELFF. The CDR3 DNA sequence: TGTGCCAGCAGCATCAGCGGAAGGGTGTATGACACCGGGGAGCTGTTTTTT.

The V call is TRBV18, the J call TRBJ2-7; D is ambiguous. The CDR3 runs 11 residues. Germline assignment: CDR1 KGHSH and CDR2 LQKENI. Trimming cost V 0 bases and J 6 bases, with 3 bases left between them. For the CDR3, the DNA is TGTGCCAGCTCACCACCACGCGAGCAGTACTTC. This encodes CASSPPREQYF. The variable domain in full, with the rest retrieved from reference TRBV18 and TRBJ2-7, is NAGVMQNPRHLVRRRGQEARLRCSPMKGHSHVYWYRQLPEEGLKFMVYLQKENIIDESGMPKERFSAEFPKEGPSILRIQQVVRGDSAAYFCASSPPREQYFGPGTRLTVT.

This clonotype occurred many times. This sequence joins TRBV18 and TRBJ2-3; no reliable D call. Between the trimmed V and J ends, which lost 5 bases and 2 bases, there was a span of 14 bases. The CDR3 loop spans 15 amino acids. Germline-derived CDR1 and CDR2 are KGHSH and LQKENI. CDR3 nucleotides: TGTGCCAGCTCAATACGCAGAACTAACACAGATACGCAGTATTTT. Its translation is CASSIRRTNTDTQYF.

This clonotype came up a few times. The chain uses TRBV24-1 and TRBJ2-2, with D perhaps assigned TRBD1 or TRBD2 (5 bases each). The CDR3 covers 14 residues. Germline-derived CDR1 and CDR2 are KGHDR and SFDVKD. Deletions cut 1 base from V and 4 bases from J, with 6 bases between. CDR3 DNA sequence: TGTGCCACCAGTGATTTTGGGACCACCGGGGAGCTGTTTTTT. This gives the protein CATSDFGTTGELFF.

CDR3 region: CSASGTGNTGELFF. The CDR3 coding sequence is TGCAGTGCATCCGGGACAGGGAACACCGGGGAGCTGTTTTTT. The V call is TRBV20-1, the J call TRBJ2-2, with TRBD1 matching 8 bases. Germline V gene data show CDR1 as DFQATT and CDR2 as SNEGSKA (reference sequence). The CDR3 is 14 residues long. V shed 6 bases, J shed 1 base, and the junction held 4 bases outside the gene matches.

The V gene is TRBV20-1, the J gene TRBJ2-1, with TRBD2 identical over 12 bases. The CDR3 spans 17 residues. J was trimmed by 1 base and V by 0 bases; bases with no gene match: 4. From germline, CDR1 is DFQATT and CDR2 SNEGSKA (reference sequence). CDR3 nucleotide sequence: TGCAGTGCTAGAGACCCACTAGCGGGGGGATCCTACAATGAGCAGTTCTTC. Its translation: CSARDPLAGGSYNEQFF.

There are a few counts of this clonotype. The chain uses TRBV12-3 or TRBV12-4 and TRBJ2-7, with D maybe TRBD2 (5 bases). CDR3 size: 13 residues. Trimming shortened V by 1 base and J by 6 bases, and 10 bases separated the two germline ends. The CDR3 protein is CASSLEGGGEQYV. The CDR3 DNA follows: TGTGCCAGCAGTTTAGAAGGAGGAGGCGAGCAGTACGTC.